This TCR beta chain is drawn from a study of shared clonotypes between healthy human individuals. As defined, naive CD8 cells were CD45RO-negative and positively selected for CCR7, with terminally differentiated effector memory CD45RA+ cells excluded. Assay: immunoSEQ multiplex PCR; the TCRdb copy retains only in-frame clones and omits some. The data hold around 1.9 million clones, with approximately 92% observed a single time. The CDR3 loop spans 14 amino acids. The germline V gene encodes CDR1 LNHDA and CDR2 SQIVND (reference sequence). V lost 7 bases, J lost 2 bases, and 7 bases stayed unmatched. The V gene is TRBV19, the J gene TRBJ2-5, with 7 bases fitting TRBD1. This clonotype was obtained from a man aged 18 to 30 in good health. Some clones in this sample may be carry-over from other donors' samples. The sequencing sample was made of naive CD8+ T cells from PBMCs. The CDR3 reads CASKRWGQQETQYF. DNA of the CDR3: TGTGCCAGTAAGCGGTGGGGACAGCAAGAGACCCAGTACTTC.